A selection of T cell receptor beta chains follows, all from one sample in a study of cytomegalovirus exposure and HLA in healthy donors. The method was immunoSEQ multiplex PCR; TCRdb's version includes in-frame clones alone and lacks a portion of them. Among 120,000 or so clones listed, around 72% were seen once. Specimen: PBMCs. The source of these receptors is a woman aged 40 to 50 in good health and CMV-seropositive. Each CDR3 is given with its conserved first and last residue. The D gene is left open where the match is weak. The size entry is marked missing in some rows and otherwise reads once, few, many or a size class.

clone_size	d_call	v_call	j_call	cdr3_nt	cdr3_aa
-	TRBD2	TRBV7-2	TRBJ2-7	TGTGCCAGCAGCTTACTAGCGGGGGACTACGAGCAGTACTTC	CASSLLAGDYEQYF
few	TRBD2	TRBV27	TRBJ2-3	TGTGCCAGCAGTGCGGGGACTACCACAGATACGCAGTATTTT	CASSAGTTTDTQYF
-	-	TRBV29-1	TRBJ1-1	TGCAGCGTTGTGGCAGTACTACGCACTGAAGCTTTCTTT	CSVVAVLRTEAFF
-	-	TRBV18	TRBJ2-7	TGTGCCAGCTCACCGGGGACAACGACCTACGAGCAGTACTTC	CASSPGTTTYEQYF
-	-	TRBV9	TRBJ1-5	TGTGCCAGCAGCGGGGGCCCCCTCGGTGAGCAGCCCCAGCATTTT	CASSGGPLGEQPQHF
-	TRBD1	TRBV4-1	TRBJ1-4	TGCGCCAGCAGCCAAAGCCAGGGGGGAGTTTATGAAAAACTGTTTTTT	CASSQSQGGVYEKLFF
-	-	TRBV27	TRBJ1-4	TGTGCCAGCAGTTTATTAGTTTCCGAAAAACTGTTTTTT	CASSLLVSEKLFF
-	-	TRBV2	TRBJ2-3	TGTGCCAGCAATGTCGCGGCTAGCACAGATACGCAGTATTTT	CASNVAASTDTQYF
-	-	TRBV29-1	TRBJ1-1	TGCAGCGTTGGGGAGACCTACGTTAACACTGAAGCTTTCTTT	CSVGETYVNTEAFF
-	TRBD1	TRBV7-8	TRBJ1-1	TGTGCCAGCAGCCAGACAGGGGGAACTGAAGCTTTCTTT	CASSQTGGTEAFF
once	-	TRBV10-3	TRBJ1-5	TGTGCCATCAGCCAACAGGAGAATCAGCCCCAGCATTTT	CAISQQENQPQHF
-	TRBD1	TRBV9	TRBJ2-1	TGTGCCAGCAGCCCACGGACAGGGTCTGATGAGCAGTTCTTC	CASSPRTGSDEQFF
-	-	TRBV10-3	TRBJ1-1	TGTGCCATCAGGCGGGACAACACTGAAGCTTTCTTT	CAIRRDNTEAFF
-	-	TRBV29-1	TRBJ1-1	TGCAGCGTTAAACCGGGACTTGAAGCTTTCTTT	CSVKPGLEAFF
few	TRBD1	TRBV6-5	TRBJ1-5	TGTGCCAGCAACCGAAGACAGGGACGGCAGCCCCAGCATTTT	CASNRRQGRQPQHF
-	TRBD1	TRBV5-4	TRBJ2-1	TGTGCCAGCAGCTCGGGACAGGACGATGAGCAGTTCTTC	CASSSGQDDEQFF
-	TRBD2	TRBV5-1	TRBJ2-7	TGCGCCAGCAGCCCTGGAGCTAGCGGGGCTTTCTACGAGCAGTACTTC	CASSPGASGAFYEQYF
-	-	TRBV29-1	TRBJ2-7	TGCAGCGTTGAAATCAGGGAGCGGGTCTACGAGCAGTACTTC	CSVEIRERVYEQYF
-	TRBD1	TRBV6-1	TRBJ1-5	TGTGCCAGCAGTTCTCCGGGACAGGGTAGTCAGCCCCAGCATTTT	CASSSPGQGSQPQHF
few	TRBD2	TRBV7-9	TRBJ2-3	TGTGCCAGCAGTAACGGGGGACTAGGTACGCAGTATTTT	CASSNGGLGTQYF
-	-	TRBV4-3	TRBJ1-2	TGCGCCAGCAGCCAAGATCGGACAGTCTATGGCTACACCTTC	CASSQDRTVYGYTF
-	TRBD1	TRBV2	TRBJ1-4	TGTGCCAGCAGTGAAAGGGACAGTAATGAAAAACTGTTTTTT	CASSERDSNEKLFF
-	-	TRBV25-1	TRBJ2-7	TGTGCCAGCAGTGAATGGGCGGGGACCTACGAGCAGTACTTC	CASSEWAGTYEQYF
once	TRBD1	TRBV18	TRBJ2-1	TGTGCCAGCTCACAAGACCAGGGGGCTGGCGAGCAGTTCTTC	CASSQDQGAGEQFF
few	TRBD1	TRBV4-3	TRBJ2-1	TGCGCCAGCAGCCCCGGACAGGGATGGGATGAGCAGTTCTTC	CASSPGQGWDEQFF